These T cell receptor beta chains were read from a single sample in a study of PD-L1 blockade in urothelial cancer. Data came from immunoSEQ multiplex PCR; TCRdb stores just in-frame clones and leaves some out. This table has 85,000 to 90,000 clones, more than 75% appearing once. Material: PBMCs, obtained around atezolizumab (anti-PD-L1) treatment. The receptors here all came from a man in his sixties with urothelial cancer. The CDR3 runs from the conserved cysteine through the conserved F or W. The D gene is left open where the match is weak. Size is omitted from some rows. Given values are once, few, many or a class for expanded clones.

abundance: .; v_gene: TRBV6-5; j_gene: TRBJ1-6; d_gene: .; CDR3aa: CASRALGGSSPLHF; CDR3nt: TGTGCCAGCAGGGCTCTGGGGGGAAGTTCACCCCTCCACTTT
abundance: few; v_gene: TRBV5-1; j_gene: TRBJ2-2; d_gene: .; CDR3aa: CASRQARGSGELFF; CDR3nt: TGCGCCAGCAGGCAAGCCCGGGGGTCCGGGGAGCTGTTTTTT
abundance: .; v_gene: TRBV6-6; j_gene: TRBJ2-3; d_gene: .; CDR3aa: CASSPGGQPTDTQYF; CDR3nt: TGTGCCAGCAGTCCCGGCGGACAGCCCACAGATACGCAGTATTTT
abundance: once; v_gene: TRBV18; j_gene: TRBJ2-1; d_gene: .; CDR3aa: CASSAGTRPGSYNEQFF; CDR3nt: TGTGCCAGCTCAGCCGGGACTCGCCCAGGCTCCTACAATGAGCAGTTCTTC
abundance: .; v_gene: TRBV30; j_gene: TRBJ1-3; d_gene: TRBD1; CDR3aa: CAWDREIGNTIYF; CDR3nt: TGTGCCTGGGACAGGGAGATCGGAAACACCATATATTTT
abundance: .; v_gene: TRBV6-5; j_gene: TRBJ1-3; d_gene: .; CDR3aa: CASSKAGTDRNTIYF; CDR3nt: TGTGCCAGCAGTAAGGCGGGGACCGACCGAAACACCATATATTTT
abundance: .; v_gene: TRBV7-6; j_gene: TRBJ2-7; d_gene: TRBD2; CDR3aa: CASSFPASGSSEQYF; CDR3nt: TGTGCCAGCAGTTTTCCGGCTAGCGGGAGTAGCGAGCAGTACTTC
abundance: .; v_gene: TRBV27; j_gene: TRBJ1-1; d_gene: .; CDR3aa: CASCVVTGEAEAFF; CDR3nt: TGTGCCAGCTGTGTTGTGACAGGAGAAGCTGAAGCTTTCTTT
abundance: .; v_gene: TRBV18; j_gene: TRBJ2-3; d_gene: TRBD1; CDR3aa: CASSTRQGTDTQYF; CDR3nt: TGTGCCAGCTCAACAAGACAGGGTACAGATACGCAGTATTTT
abundance: once; v_gene: TRBV11-3; j_gene: TRBJ2-4; d_gene: TRBD2; CDR3aa: CASSQWTSGGPMDIQYF; CDR3nt: TGTGCCAGCAGCCAGTGGACTAGCGGGGGGCCGATGGACATTCAGTACTTC
abundance: .; v_gene: TRBV30; j_gene: TRBJ2-3; d_gene: .; CDR3aa: CAWSPLDTQYF; CDR3nt: TGTGCCTGGAGTCCTCTGGATACGCAGTATTTT
abundance: .; v_gene: TRBV30; j_gene: TRBJ1-4; d_gene: .; CDR3aa: CAWSVGPQAKLFF; CDR3nt: TGTGCCTGGAGTGTAGGGCCACAGGCTAAACTGTTTTTT
abundance: .; v_gene: TRBV9; j_gene: TRBJ2-7; d_gene: .; CDR3aa: CASSPQVDPAYEQYF; CDR3nt: TGTGCCAGCAGCCCACAGGTTGATCCCGCCTACGAGCAGTACTTC
abundance: .; v_gene: TRBV5-1; j_gene: TRBJ2-3; d_gene: TRBD2; CDR3aa: CASSLAGGWGDTQYF; CDR3nt: TGCGCCAGCAGCTTAGCGGGAGGTTGGGGAGATACGCAGTATTTT
abundance: .; v_gene: TRBV5-1; j_gene: TRBJ2-7; d_gene: .; CDR3aa: CASRAGPGPSWEQYF; CDR3nt: TGCGCCAGCAGGGCGGGACCCGGACCCTCATGGGAGCAGTACTTC
abundance: .; v_gene: TRBV10-3; j_gene: TRBJ2-7; d_gene: TRBD2; CDR3aa: CAAKGTSGGLYEQYF; CDR3nt: TGTGCCGCCAAGGGGACTAGCGGGGGTTTATACGAGCAGTACTTC
abundance: .; v_gene: TRBV11-2; j_gene: TRBJ2-1; d_gene: TRBD2; CDR3aa: CASSRGGSGAGGEQFF; CDR3nt: TGTGCCAGCAGCCGGGGGGGGTCGGGAGCAGGTGGTGAGCAGTTCTTC
abundance: .; v_gene: TRBV15; j_gene: TRBJ2-4; d_gene: TRBD2; CDR3aa: CATSTGTSGGNIQYF; CDR3nt: TGTGCCACCAGCACCGGGACTAGCGGGGGCAACATTCAGTACTTC
abundance: .; v_gene: TRBV4-3; j_gene: TRBJ2-3; d_gene: .; CDR3aa: CASSRGSLRTDTQYF; CDR3nt: TGCGCCAGCAGCCGAGGGTCCTTGCGCACAGATACGCAGTATTTT
abundance: .; v_gene: TRBV4-2; j_gene: TRBJ1-4; d_gene: .; CDR3aa: CASSQNPPRGLTNEKLFF; CDR3nt: TGTGCCAGCAGCCAAAACCCCCCCCGAGGGCTGACTAATGAAAAACTGTTTTTT
abundance: .; v_gene: TRBV2; j_gene: TRBJ2-7; d_gene: .; CDR3aa: CASSAPYWGESHEQYF; CDR3nt: TGTGCCAGCAGCGCCCCCTATTGGGGGGAGAGTCACGAGCAGTACTTC
abundance: .; v_gene: TRBV10-3; j_gene: TRBJ2-5; d_gene: TRBD1; CDR3aa: CASGGDRGLETQYF; CDR3nt: TGTGCCTCTGGCGGGGACAGGGGATTAGAGACCCAGTACTTC
abundance: .; v_gene: TRBV30; j_gene: TRBJ1-2; d_gene: .; CDR3aa: CAWSGQGGFYGYTF; CDR3nt: TGTGCCTGGAGTGGCCAGGGAGGGTTCTATGGCTACACCTTC
abundance: .; v_gene: TRBV29-1; j_gene: TRBJ1-5; d_gene: TRBD1; CDR3aa: CSVQGVGIGQPQHF; CDR3nt: TGCAGCGTCCAGGGGGTGGGGATTGGTCAGCCCCAGCATTTT
abundance: .; v_gene: TRBV21-1; j_gene: TRBJ2-3; d_gene: .; CDR3aa: CASTGTGPGTDTQYF; CDR3nt: TGTGCCAGCACCGGGACAGGACCTGGCACAGATACGCAGTATTTT
abundance: .; v_gene: TRBV7-3; j_gene: TRBJ2-1; d_gene: TRBD2; CDR3aa: CASSLTGSGADNEQFF; CDR3nt: TGTGCCAGCAGTCTCACGGGAAGCGGGGCGGACAATGAGCAGTTCTTC
abundance: .; v_gene: TRBV5-6; j_gene: TRBJ1-2; d_gene: .; CDR3aa: CASNLREGIGYTF; CDR3nt: TGTGCCAGCAACCTCCGGGAGGGAATTGGCTACACCTTC
abundance: .; v_gene: TRBV18; j_gene: TRBJ2-3; d_gene: TRBD2; CDR3aa: CASSPPGLAGGVDTQYF; CDR3nt: TGTGCCAGCTCACCACCGGGACTAGCGGGGGGAGTTGATACGCAGTATTTT
abundance: .; v_gene: TRBV5-1; j_gene: TRBJ1-5; d_gene: TRBD1; CDR3aa: CASSAGQGDQPQHF; CDR3nt: TGCGCCAGCAGCGCGGGACAGGGGGACCAGCCCCAGCATTTT
abundance: .; v_gene: TRBV6-1; j_gene: TRBJ2-3; d_gene: .; CDR3aa: CASSGENRAGWDTQYF; CDR3nt: TGTGCCAGCAGTGGCGAGAACAGGGCCGGGTGGGATACGCAGTATTTT
abundance: .; v_gene: TRBV19; j_gene: TRBJ2-3; d_gene: .; CDR3aa: CASAEGGTDTQYF; CDR3nt: TGTGCCAGTGCTGAGGGAGGCACAGATACGCAGTATTTT
abundance: .; v_gene: TRBV28; j_gene: TRBJ2-7; d_gene: .; CDR3aa: CASSYPPGGPYEQYF; CDR3nt: TGTGCCAGCAGTTATCCCCCAGGAGGGCCCTACGAGCAGTACTTC
abundance: .; v_gene: TRBV7-8; j_gene: TRBJ1-4; d_gene: .; CDR3aa: CASSLRSPAATNEKLFF; CDR3nt: TGTGCCAGCAGCTTAAGGAGCCCGGCGGCAACTAATGAAAAACTGTTTTTT
abundance: .; v_gene: TRBV6-4; j_gene: TRBJ1-2; d_gene: .; CDR3aa: CASSADRTTLYGYTF; CDR3nt: TGTGCCAGCAGCGCGGACAGAACGACCCTTTATGGCTACACCTTC
abundance: few; v_gene: TRBV5-1; j_gene: TRBJ1-2; d_gene: .; CDR3aa: CASSPDRYGYTF; CDR3nt: TGCGCCAGCAGCCCGGACAGATATGGCTACACCTTC
abundance: .; v_gene: TRBV7-3; j_gene: TRBJ1-1; d_gene: .; CDR3aa: CASSEQSGTEAFF; CDR3nt: TGTGCCAGCAGCGAGCAGTCGGGCACTGAAGCTTTCTTT
abundance: .; v_gene: TRBV4-2; j_gene: TRBJ2-5; d_gene: TRBD2; CDR3aa: CASSQDPAGQTQYF; CDR3nt: TGTGCCAGCAGCCAAGATCCAGCGGGGCAGACCCAGTACTTC
abundance: .; v_gene: TRBV4-2; j_gene: TRBJ2-3; d_gene: .; CDR3aa: CASSHPGPSTDTQYF; CDR3nt: TGTGCCAGCAGCCACCCTGGGCCTAGCACAGATACGCAGTATTTT
abundance: .; v_gene: TRBV28; j_gene: TRBJ2-7; d_gene: .; CDR3aa: CASSIDLPYLGQVGVYEQYF; CDR3nt: TGTGCCAGCAGTATAGATTTACCCTACCTAGGGCAGGTGGGAGTCTACGAGCAGTACTTC
abundance: .; v_gene: TRBV5-6; j_gene: TRBJ1-1; d_gene: .; CDR3aa: CASSLASRTAEAFF; CDR3nt: TGTGCCAGCAGCTTGGCCTCACGGACAGCTGAAGCTTTCTTT
abundance: .; v_gene: TRBV10-3; j_gene: TRBJ1-1; d_gene: TRBD1; CDR3aa: CAISKTGTPAFF; CDR3nt: TGTGCCATCAGTAAGACAGGGACCCCTGCTTTCTTT
abundance: .; v_gene: TRBV5-1; j_gene: TRBJ1-5; d_gene: .; CDR3aa: CASSLGGGLGNQPQHF; CDR3nt: TGCGCCAGCAGCTTGGGGGGGGGACTGGGCAATCAGCCCCAGCATTTT
abundance: .; v_gene: TRBV6-5; j_gene: TRBJ1-2; d_gene: .; CDR3aa: CASSLGGSGSYGYTF; CDR3nt: TGTGCCAGCAGCCTCGGGGGGAGTGGCAGCTATGGCTACACCTTC
abundance: .; v_gene: TRBV30; j_gene: TRBJ1-1; d_gene: .; CDR3aa: CAWHPGVARDTEAFF; CDR3nt: TGTGCCTGGCACCCGGGGGTGGCTAGGGACACTGAAGCTTTCTTT
abundance: .; v_gene: TRBV4-2; j_gene: TRBJ2-2; d_gene: .; CDR3aa: CASSQDLGVGGELFF; CDR3nt: TGTGCCAGCAGCCAAGATCTTGGAGTAGGCGGGGAGCTGTTTTTT
abundance: .; v_gene: TRBV27; j_gene: TRBJ1-5; d_gene: .; CDR3aa: CASSTREENQPQHF; CDR3nt: TGTGCCAGCAGTACTCGGGAGGAAAATCAGCCCCAGCATTTT
abundance: .; v_gene: TRBV28; j_gene: TRBJ2-7; d_gene: .; CDR3aa: CASTVSEGAHEQYF; CDR3nt: TGTGCCAGCACTGTGTCGGAGGGAGCCCACGAGCAGTACTTC
abundance: .; v_gene: TRBV9; j_gene: TRBJ2-1; d_gene: .; CDR3aa: CASSVGGNYNEQFF; CDR3nt: TGTGCCAGCAGCGTAGGTGGCAACTACAATGAGCAGTTCTTC
abundance: .; v_gene: TRBV7-9; j_gene: TRBJ2-1; d_gene: TRBD2; CDR3aa: CASSPGTSDYNEQFF; CDR3nt: TGTGCCAGCAGTCCCGGGACTAGCGATTACAATGAGCAGTTCTTC
abundance: once; v_gene: TRBV25-1; j_gene: TRBJ2-3; d_gene: TRBD1; CDR3aa: CASSEYRGLTDTQYF; CDR3nt: TGTGCCAGCAGTGAATACAGGGGGCTCACAGATACGCAGTATTTT
abundance: .; v_gene: TRBV19; j_gene: TRBJ1-1; d_gene: TRBD1; CDR3aa: CASSMRGGPLNTEAFF; CDR3nt: TGTGCCAGTAGTATGAGAGGGGGCCCGTTGAACACTGAAGCTTTCTTT
abundance: .; v_gene: TRBV7-2; j_gene: TRBJ1-6; d_gene: .; CDR3aa: CASSWSLNSPLHF; CDR3nt: TGTGCCAGCTCGTGGTCTCTAAATTCACCCCTCCACTTT
abundance: few; v_gene: TRBV10-3; j_gene: TRBJ1-1; d_gene: .; CDR3aa: CAIRWRDGDTEAFF; CDR3nt: TGTGCCATCAGGTGGCGTGACGGGGACACTGAAGCTTTCTTT
abundance: once; v_gene: TRBV28; j_gene: TRBJ1-1; d_gene: .; CDR3aa: CASSWGGNTEAFF; CDR3nt: TGTGCCAGCAGTTGGGGGGGGAACACTGAAGCTTTCTTT